The next 27 T cell receptor beta chains were all read from a single sample in a study of blood T cell repertoires in COVID-19. Some clones are missing from TCRdb's copy, which holds only in-frame ones; the method was immunoSEQ multiplex PCR. This table holds about 250,000 clones, about nine tenths found once. Sequenced input: peripheral blood. These receptors all come from a woman aged 25 to 45 with COVID-19, enrolled during active disease.

The gene calls are TRBV19 and TRBJ2-1; 10 bases match TRBD2. Germline V lookup: CDR1 LNHDA, CDR2 SQIVND (reference sequence). Losses at the gene ends were 1 base for V and 5 bases for J; bases not matched to a gene: 11. The CDR3 totals 18 residues. CDR3 sequence (DNA): TGTGCCAGTAGTATAGTCCAGCGGGAGGGGAATAGGCACAATGAGCAGTTCTTC. Its translation is CASSIVQREGNRHNEQFF.

The chain has TRBV19 and TRBJ2-5; a possible D gene is TRBD2 (5 bases). Trimming left V 5 bases short and J 4 bases short, with 8 bases between. CDR3 size: 12 residues. Germline assignment: CDR1 LNHDA and CDR2 SQIVND (reference sequence). The CDR3 spells CASSEGGETQYF. Here the CDR3 DNA reads TGTGCCAGTAGTGAAGGAGGAGAGACCCAGTACTTC.

This sequence joins TRBV18 and TRBJ1-5; D possibly corresponds to TRBD1 (6 bases). Deletions cut 3 bases from V and 2 bases from J, with 11 bases between. The CDR3 totals 15 residues. The germline CDR1 and CDR2 sequences are KGHSH and LQKENI. In nucleotides, the CDR3 is TGTGCCAGCTCACCTACAGGGTCGGGCAATCAGCCCCAGCATTTT. Translating gives CASSPTGSGNQPQHF.

The rearrangement uses TRBV6-2 or TRBV6-3 and TRBJ2-2; no firm D call. The CDR3 has 16 residues. Germline V gives CDR1 MNHEY, CDR2 SVGEGT. With 0 bases removed from V and 2 bases from J, the gap between germline ends came to 10 bases. CDR3 protein: CASSYSTRINTGELFF. CDR3 DNA: TGTGCCAGCAGTTACTCGACCAGGATAAACACCGGGGAGCTGTTTTTT.

The gene calls are TRBV5-8 and TRBJ1-3; D is possibly TRBD1 (6 bases). Trimming took 4 bases from V and 8 from J, leaving 19 bases between them. This CDR3 is built from 15 residues. The germline gives CDR1 SGHTS, CDR2 YDEGEE. The CDR3 protein is CASSRGQSSRDTIYF. Here the CDR3 DNA reads TGTGCCAGCAGCCGGGGACAAAGCAGCAGAGACACCATATATTTT.

The rearrangement joins TRBV29-1 to TRBJ2-7; 8 bases fit TRBD1. The junction had 5 bases not matched to a gene; V was cut back by 4 bases and J by 3 bases. The CDR3 contains 13 residues. Germline V gene sequence: CDR1 SQVTM, CDR2 ANQGSEA. CDR3: CSVGTGGSYEQYF. As DNA, the CDR3 is TGCAGCGTTGGCACAGGGGGAAGCTACGAGCAGTACTTC.

The chain combines TRBV19 with TRBJ2-7, with TRBD2 identical over 12 bases. The V gene's germline CDR1 is LNHDA and CDR2 SQIVND (reference sequence). V lost 8 bases to trimming and J lost 2 bases; unmatched junction nucleotides: 4. The CDR3 is 14 amino acids. In nucleotides, the CDR3 is TGTGCCAGTTCCGGACTAGCGGGAACCTACGAGCAGTACTTC. This codes for CASSGLAGTYEQYF.

The rearrangement links TRBV5-1 to TRBJ2-1; 8 bases map to TRBD2. CDR1 is SGHRS, CDR2 YFSETQ, per germline. The CDR3 consists of 14 residues. The V segment lost 0 bases and the J segment 9 bases; nucleotides outside the gene matches: 5. The CDR3 coding sequence is TGCGCCAGCAGCTTGGGAGCGGGGGCGGGTGAGCAGTTCTTC. It specifies CASSLGAGAGEQFF.

This clone appeared a single time. Here the CDR3 DNA reads TGTGCCAGCAGCGGATACAGGGGAATTGCCAAAAACATTCAGTACTTC. Protein: CASSGYRGIAKNIQYF. V is TRBV7-9 and J is TRBJ2-4, with 7 bases aligning to TRBD1. CDR3 length equals 16 residues. From germline, CDR1 is SEHNR and CDR2 FQNEAQ (reference sequence). Unmatched junction bases numbered 8, after V lost 5 bases and J lost 1 base.

J is TRBJ2-6 and V is TRBV27; D not certain. Trimming left V 3 bases short and J 1 base short, with 7 bases between. The germline CDR1 and CDR2 sequences are MNHEY and SMNVEV (reference sequence). The CDR3 runs 15 residues. The CDR3, as DNA: TGTGCCAGCAGTTTCCTCGGGTCTGGGGCCAACGTCCTGACTTTC. Encoded protein: CASSFLGSGANVLTF.

The V gene is TRBV19, the J gene TRBJ2-1; TRBD2 might be the D (6 bases). The CDR3 runs 14 residues. Trimming removed 7 bases at V and 12 bases at J, with 22 bases between. In germline, CDR1 is LNHDA, CDR2 SQIVND (reference sequence). The CDR3 nucleotides are TGTGCCAGTACCCACCGAGGGAGGTCGACGGGGCAGTTCTTC. Residues: CASTHRGRSTGQFF.

This clone has more than one count but fewer than ten. The rearrangement links TRBV6-5 to TRBJ2-2; the D gene is possibly TRBD2 (5 bases). CDR1 MNHEY and CDR2 SVGAGI come from the germline V gene. The CDR3 loop spans 13 amino acids. V dropped 7 bases and J dropped 8 bases, with 14 bases sitting between them. In DNA form, the CDR3 reads TGTGCCAGCATGCCATCGCGGGTAGGGGAGCTGTTTTTT. It translates to CASMPSRVGELFF.

This sequence joins TRBV29-1 and TRBJ1-5, with D possibly matching TRBD1 (5 bases). Trimming took 3 bases from V and 2 from J, leaving 11 bases between them. Germline values: CDR1 SQVTM, CDR2 ANQGSEA. This CDR3 has 14 amino acids. The CDR3 DNA reads TGCAGCGTTGATGGGGCAGGGTGCAATCAGCCCCAGCATTTT. This encodes CSVDGAGCNQPQHF.

This rearrangement joins TRBV7-2 to TRBJ1-2; 11 positions match TRBD1. CDR1 is SGHTA and CDR2 is FQGNSA in the germline V gene. This CDR3 region has 16 residues. Trimming cost V 6 bases and J 3 bases; bases outside gene matches: 9. CDR3 in DNA: TGTGCCAGCAGTTCCGGACAGGGGGCGCTTTACTATGGCTACACCTTC. Protein product: CASSSGQGALYYGYTF.

The chain joins TRBV28 to TRBJ2-1; 7 positions match TRBD1. J was trimmed by 4 bases and V by 6 bases; bases with no gene match: 6. The CDR3 covers 14 residues. Looked up from germline, CDR1 is MDHEN and CDR2 is SYDVKM. The CDR3 protein is CASSLKDRYNEQFF. DNA of the CDR3: TGTGCCAGCAGCCTAAAGGACAGGTACAATGAGCAGTTCTTC.

This clone was detected once. This chain joins TRBV6-5 and TRBJ2-2; 10 bases fit TRBD1. The CDR3 has 15 amino acids. Germline CDR1 reads MNHEY; CDR2 reads SVGAGI. The V gene end was trimmed by 6 bases and the J gene end by 4 bases; junction bases not matched to a gene: 5. CDR3 loop: CASSGDRGPTGELFF. Written as DNA, the CDR3 is TGTGCCAGCAGCGGTGACAGGGGGCCCACCGGGGAGCTGTTTTTT.

The CDR3 DNA follows: TGTGCCAGCTCACTGCTTAGCGGGCAAACGAACACCGGGGAGCTGTTTTTT. Its translation: CASSLLSGQTNTGELFF. V usage is TRBV18 and J usage is TRBJ2-2, with 7 bases that match TRBD2. V dropped 4 bases and J dropped 0; count of bases not matched to a gene: 8. Germline CDR1 and CDR2: KGHSH and LQKENI. This CDR3 has 17 amino acids.

This clone came up once. V usage is TRBV7-2 and J usage is TRBJ2-2; 7 bases fit TRBD2. CDR3 length: 16 residues. With V trimmed by 5 bases and J by 1 base, 7 bases remained unmatched. Germline CDR1 SGHTA, CDR2 FQGNSA. The CDR3 loop is CASSRLTSRNTGELFF. CDR3 DNA: TGTGCCAGCAGCCGCCTGACTAGCAGGAACACCGGGGAGCTGTTTTTT.

The V call is TRBV18, the J call TRBJ2-1; possible D gene TRBD1, 7 bases. The ends were cut back, 2 bases at V and 9 bases at J, with 17 bases in the middle. The CDR3 consists of 15 residues. Looked up from germline, CDR1 is KGHSH and CDR2 is LQKENI. In nucleotides, the CDR3 is TGTGCCAGCTCACCAAAGGAGGGGGCGCGTACTGAGCAGTTCTTC. It yields the protein CASSPKEGARTEQFF.

The chain couples TRBV5-4 to TRBJ1-1, with D possibly matching TRBD1 (6 bases). This CDR3 has 16 residues. V shed 0 bases and J shed 5 bases, with 17 bases lying between them. Germline CDR1 reads SGHNT; CDR2 reads YYREEE (reference sequence). CDR3 loop: CASSLARRGFKTEAFF. CDR3 in DNA: TGTGCCAGCAGCTTGGCCCGCAGGGGCTTTAAGACTGAAGCTTTCTTT.

With regard to this clone: The junction differs from germline at one of its ends, possibly a read error. Here the CDR3 DNA reads TGTGCCAGCAGATTGGACACGCACTATGGCTACACCTTC. This gives the protein CASRLDTHYGYTF. The gene calls are TRBV5-5 and TRBJ1-2; D may be TRBD1 (5 bases). This CDR3 is 13 amino acids long. The germline CDR1 and CDR2 sequences are SGHKS and YYEKEE (reference sequence).

The V call is TRBV18, the J call TRBJ2-3; a weak D match, TRBD1 (5 bases). Trimming left V 6 bases short and J 0 bases short, with 10 bases between. This CDR3 is built from 14 residues. Germline V gene data show CDR1 as KGHSH and CDR2 as LQKENI. In DNA form, the CDR3 reads TGTGCCAGCTCGCCGACAGCTAGCACAGATACGCAGTATTTT. Protein sequence: CASSPTASTDTQYF. Using reference TRBV18 and TRBJ2-3 for the parts outside the CDR3, the full variable domain is NAGVMQNPRHLVRRRGQEARLRCSPMKGHSHVYWYRQLPEEGLKFMVYLQKENIIDESGMPKERFSAEFPKEGPSILRIQQVVRGDSAAYFCASSPTASTDTQYFGPGTRLTVL.

CDR3: CASSLGSNSGANVLTF. DNA of the CDR3: TGTGCCAGCAGCTTGGGGTCTAACTCTGGGGCCAACGTCCTGACTTTC. The chain links TRBV5-8 to TRBJ2-6; no firm D call. V dropped 0 bases and J dropped 0 bases, with 7 bases sitting between them. The CDR3 has 16 residues. Per the germline V gene, CDR1 is SGHTS and CDR2 is YDEGEE.

This clone was recorded once. V and J are TRBV18 and TRBJ2-3, with D hard to call. V lost 3 bases and J 2 bases, leaving 6 bases between the germline ends. Germline CDR1 reads KGHSH; CDR2 reads LQKENI. CDR3 length equals 13 residues. The CDR3 DNA reads TGTGCCAGCTCACCGAGCCCCACAGATACGCAGTATTTT. It yields the protein CASSPSPTDTQYF.

Here the CDR3 reads CASSENLKGDYGYTF. The CDR3 DNA follows: TGCGCCAGCAGTGAGAATCTTAAGGGAGACTATGGCTACACCTTC. V and J are TRBV10-2 and TRBJ1-2; D call uncertain. The CDR3 loop spans 15 amino acids. Germline V gene lookup returns CDR1 WSHSY and CDR2 SAAADI. V lost 2 bases and J lost 3, with 13 bases in between.

The chain carries TRBV4-3 and TRBJ2-3, with TRBD1 identical over 10 bases. Germline CDR1 is LGHNA and CDR2 is YSLEER. The CDR3 length is 18 residues. Trimming removed 4 bases from V and 2 bases from J; junction bases left unmatched: 12. This CDR3 is CASSRRGAGQGNTDTQYF. The CDR3 nucleotides are TGCGCCAGCAGCCGGAGAGGTGCGGGACAGGGGAACACAGATACGCAGTATTTT.

The CDR3 DNA sequence: TGTGCCAGCAGCGTATCCTGGAGCTCTGGGGCCAACGTCCTGACTTTC. It yields the protein CASSVSWSSGANVLTF. The chain combines TRBV9 with TRBJ2-6; D uncertain. This CDR3 spans 16 amino acids. The germline V gene encodes CDR1 SGDLS and CDR2 YYNGEE. Trimming took 1 base from V and 0 from J, leaving 8 bases between them.